These T cell receptor beta chains were read from a single sample in a study of blood T cell repertoires in COVID-19. The table came from immunoSEQ multiplex PCR; TCRdb's copy has only in-frame clones and leaves some out. Among tens of thousands of clones listed, 80% to 85% were seen once. The sample was peripheral blood. The receptors were sampled from a man older than 75 with active or convalescent COVID-19. Both conserved end residues are part of each CDR3. The D gene is left open where the match is weak. Not every row has a clone size; where given, it reads once, few, many or a size class.

clone_size,j_call,d_call,v_call,cdr3_aa,cdr3_nt
.,TRBJ2-7,TRBD2,TRBV3-1/TRBV3-2,CASSQGLAGGEQYF,TGTGCCAGCAGCCAGGGACTAGCGGGAGGCGAGCAGTACTTC
few,TRBJ2-1,TRBD2,TRBV7-9,CASSPAASGRMNEQFF,TGTGCCAGCAGCCCGGCGGCTAGCGGGAGGATGAATGAGCAGTTCTTC
.,TRBJ1-6,.,TRBV5-1,CASSLGGDSPLHF,TGCGCCAGCAGCTTGGGGGGGGATTCACCCCTCCACTTT
.,TRBJ1-5,.,TRBV6-2/TRBV6-3,CASSYRSLGPQHF,TGTGCCAGCAGTTACCGGTCACTTGGGCCCCAGCATTTT
.,TRBJ2-7,.,TRBV6-5,CASQLTGSYEQYF,TGTGCCAGCCAACTCACAGGATCCTACGAGCAGTACTTC
.,TRBJ1-4,.,TRBV5-4,CASSLGPRGEKLFF,TGTGCCAGCAGCTTGGGCCCCAGGGGCGAAAAACTGTTTTTT
.,TRBJ2-7,TRBD1,TRBV18,CASSPDRGKKYEQYF,TGTGCCAGCTCACCGGACAGGGGGAAGAAATACGAGCAGTACTTC
.,TRBJ2-4,TRBD1,TRBV5-1,CASSQGQGTDIQYF,TGCGCCAGCAGCCAAGGACAGGGGACGGACATTCAGTACTTC
.,TRBJ1-4,.,TRBV5-6,CASSTKQGDEKLFF,TGTGCCAGCAGCACCAAACAGGGAGATGAAAAACTGTTTTTT
.,TRBJ1-2,.,TRBV28,CASSQTGRYGYTF,TGTGCCAGCAGTCAAACAGGGCGCTATGGCTACACCTTC
.,TRBJ2-5,TRBD1,TRBV30,CAWTITGVKTQYF,TGTGCCTGGACAATAACAGGGGTGAAGACCCAGTACTTC
few,TRBJ1-2,.,TRBV2,CASSLIRGGYTF,TGTGCCAGCAGCTTGATTCGGGGAGGCTACACCTTC
.,TRBJ1-1,TRBD1,TRBV7-2,CASSSGGPEAFF,TGTGCCAGCAGCTCAGGGGGGCCTGAAGCTTTCTTT